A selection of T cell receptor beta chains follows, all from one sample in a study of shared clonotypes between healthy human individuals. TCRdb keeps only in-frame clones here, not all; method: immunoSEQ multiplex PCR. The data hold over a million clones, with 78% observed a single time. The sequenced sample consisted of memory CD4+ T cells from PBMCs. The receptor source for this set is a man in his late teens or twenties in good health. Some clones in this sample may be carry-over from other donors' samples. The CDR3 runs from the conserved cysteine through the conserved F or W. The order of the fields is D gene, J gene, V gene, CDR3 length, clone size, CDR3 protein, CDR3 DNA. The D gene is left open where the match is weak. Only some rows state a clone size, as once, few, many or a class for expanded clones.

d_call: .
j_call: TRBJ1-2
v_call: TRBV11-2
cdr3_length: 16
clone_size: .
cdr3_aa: CASSSLRQAPNYGYTF
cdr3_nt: TGTGCCAGCAGCTCTCTCCGACAGGCCCCAAACTATGGCTACACCTTC

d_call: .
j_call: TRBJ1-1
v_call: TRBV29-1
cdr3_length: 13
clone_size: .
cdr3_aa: CSVARQTNTEAFF
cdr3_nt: TGCAGCGTTGCCCGACAGACGAACACTGAAGCTTTCTTT

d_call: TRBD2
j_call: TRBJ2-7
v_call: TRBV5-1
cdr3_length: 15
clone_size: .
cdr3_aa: CASSFGTRFTYEQYF
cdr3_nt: TGCGCCAGCAGCTTCGGGACTAGGTTTACCTACGAGCAGTACTTC

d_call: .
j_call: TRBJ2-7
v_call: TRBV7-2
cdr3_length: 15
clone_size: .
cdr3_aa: CASSLERLTSYEQYF
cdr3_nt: TGTGCCAGCAGCTTAGAGCGACTAACCTCCTACGAGCAGTACTTC

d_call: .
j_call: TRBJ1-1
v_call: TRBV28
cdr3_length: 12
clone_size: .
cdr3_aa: CASNLIGGEAFF
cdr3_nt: TGTGCCAGCAACCTGATAGGGGGTGAAGCTTTCTTT

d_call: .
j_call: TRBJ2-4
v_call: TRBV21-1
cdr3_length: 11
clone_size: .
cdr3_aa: CASSCRDIQYF
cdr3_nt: TGTGCCAGCAGCTGCAGGGACATTCAGTACTTC

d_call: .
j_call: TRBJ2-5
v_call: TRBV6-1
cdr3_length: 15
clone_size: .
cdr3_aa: CASSDYGLRGGTQYF
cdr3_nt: TGTGCCAGCAGTGATTATGGTCTTAGGGGCGGGACCCAGTACTTC

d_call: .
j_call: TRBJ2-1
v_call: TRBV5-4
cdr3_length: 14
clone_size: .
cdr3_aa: CASSPVNSYNEQFF
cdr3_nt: TGTGCCAGCAGCCCCGTAAACTCCTACAATGAGCAGTTCTTC

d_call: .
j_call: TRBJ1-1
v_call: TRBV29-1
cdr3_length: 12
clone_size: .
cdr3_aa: CSVAWGNTEAFF
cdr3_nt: TGCAGCGTTGCCTGGGGGAACACTGAAGCTTTCTTT

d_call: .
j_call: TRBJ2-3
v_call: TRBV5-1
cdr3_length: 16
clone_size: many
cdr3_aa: CASSLVLAVRTDTQYF
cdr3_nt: TGCGCCAGCAGCTTGGTTCTAGCTGTCCGCACAGATACGCAGTATTTT

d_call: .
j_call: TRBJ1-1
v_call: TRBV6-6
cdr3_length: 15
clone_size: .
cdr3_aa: CASSYDPRGGTEAFF
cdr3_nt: TGTGCCAGCAGTTATGACCCCAGGGGAGGCACTGAAGCTTTCTTT

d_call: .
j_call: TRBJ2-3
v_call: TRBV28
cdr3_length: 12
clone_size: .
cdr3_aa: CASSSVRDTQYF
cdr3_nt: TGTGCCAGCAGTTCCGTACGGGATACGCAGTATTTT

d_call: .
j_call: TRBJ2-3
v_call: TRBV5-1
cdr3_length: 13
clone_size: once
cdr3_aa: CASSLVVQDTQYF
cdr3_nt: TGCGCCAGCAGCTTGGTAGTCCAGGATACGCAGTATTTT

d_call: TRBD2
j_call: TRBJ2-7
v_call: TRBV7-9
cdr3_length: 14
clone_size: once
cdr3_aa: CASSLGLAGEEQYF
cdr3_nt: TGTGCCAGCAGCCTGGGACTAGCGGGAGAGGAGCAGTACTTC

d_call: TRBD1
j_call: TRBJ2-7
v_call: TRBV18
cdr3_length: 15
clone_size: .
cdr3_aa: CASSTGTGGVYEQYF
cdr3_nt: TGTGCCAGCTCAACCGGGACAGGGGGCGTCTACGAGCAGTACTTC

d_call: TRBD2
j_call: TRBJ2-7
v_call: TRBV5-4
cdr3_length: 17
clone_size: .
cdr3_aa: CASSTGLAGGTFGGQYF
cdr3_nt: TGTGCCAGCAGCACCGGACTAGCGGGTGGGACTTTTGGTGGGCAGTACTTC

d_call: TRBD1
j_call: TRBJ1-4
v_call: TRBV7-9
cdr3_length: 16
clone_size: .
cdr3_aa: CASSLQGQSRNEKLFF
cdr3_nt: TGTGCCAGCAGCTTACAGGGACAGTCTCGTAATGAAAAACTGTTTTTT

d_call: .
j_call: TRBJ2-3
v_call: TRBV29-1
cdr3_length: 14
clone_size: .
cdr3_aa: CSVVRGRATDTQYF
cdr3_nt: TGCAGCGTTGTGCGCGGCAGGGCCACAGATACGCAGTATTTT

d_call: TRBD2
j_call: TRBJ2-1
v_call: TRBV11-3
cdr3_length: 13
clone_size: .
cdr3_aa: CASSPGLADEQFF
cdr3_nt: TGTGCCAGCAGCCCGGGACTAGCCGACGAGCAGTTCTTC

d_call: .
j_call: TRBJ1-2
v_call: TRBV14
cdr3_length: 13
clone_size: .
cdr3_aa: CASSQGRNGGYTF
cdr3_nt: TGTGCCAGCAGCCAAGGTCGAAACGGAGGCTACACCTTC

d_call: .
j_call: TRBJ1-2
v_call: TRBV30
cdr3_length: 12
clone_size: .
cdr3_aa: CAWRRAASRYTF
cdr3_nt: TGTGCCTGGAGGAGGGCCGCTTCTCGCTACACCTTC

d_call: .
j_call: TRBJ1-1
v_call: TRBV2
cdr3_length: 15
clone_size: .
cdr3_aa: CASSLNLAQNTEAFF
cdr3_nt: TGTGCCAGCAGCCTAAATTTAGCACAGAACACTGAAGCTTTCTTT

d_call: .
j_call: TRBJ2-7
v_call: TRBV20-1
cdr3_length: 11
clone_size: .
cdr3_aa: CSAAWQGTLYF
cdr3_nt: TGCAGTGCTGCCTGGCAGGGTACTCTGTACTTC

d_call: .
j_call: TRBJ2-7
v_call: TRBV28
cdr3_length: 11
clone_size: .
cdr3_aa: CASSSRYEQYF
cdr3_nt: TGTGCCAGCAGCTCGCGCTACGAGCAGTACTTC

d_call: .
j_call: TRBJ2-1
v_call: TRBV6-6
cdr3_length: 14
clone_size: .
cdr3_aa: CASSYPPTGNEQFF
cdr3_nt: TGTGCCAGCAGTTACCCTCCTACGGGGAATGAGCAGTTCTTC

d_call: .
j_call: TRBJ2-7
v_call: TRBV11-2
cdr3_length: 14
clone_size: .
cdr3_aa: CASSLASGRYEQYF
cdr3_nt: TGTGCCAGCAGCCTAGCGTCCGGAAGATACGAGCAGTACTTC

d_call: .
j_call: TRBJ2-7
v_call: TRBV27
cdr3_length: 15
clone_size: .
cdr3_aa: CASSLAPPGPYEQYF
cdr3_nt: TGTGCCAGCAGTTTGGCCCCCCCTGGCCCTTACGAGCAGTACTTC

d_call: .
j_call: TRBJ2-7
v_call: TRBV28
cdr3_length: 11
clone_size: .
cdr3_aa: CASSSPREQYF
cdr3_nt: TGTGCCAGCAGTTCTCCGCGGGAGCAGTACTTC

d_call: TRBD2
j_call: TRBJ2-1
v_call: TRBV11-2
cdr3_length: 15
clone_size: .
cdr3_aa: CASSLGGSSYNEQFF
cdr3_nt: TGTGCCAGCAGCTTAGGCGGGAGCTCCTACAATGAGCAGTTCTTC

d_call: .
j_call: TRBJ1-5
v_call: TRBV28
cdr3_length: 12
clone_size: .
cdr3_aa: CASSPLSEPQHF
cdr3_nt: TGTGCCAGCAGTCCATTGAGCGAACCCCAGCATTTT

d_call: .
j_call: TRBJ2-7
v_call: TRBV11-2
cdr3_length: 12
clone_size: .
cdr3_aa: CASSHPGYEQYF
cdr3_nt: TGTGCCAGCAGCCATCCAGGCTACGAGCAGTACTTC

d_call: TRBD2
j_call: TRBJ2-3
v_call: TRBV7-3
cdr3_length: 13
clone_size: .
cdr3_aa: CASSFREGDTQYF
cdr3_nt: TGTGCCAGCAGCTTCCGGGAGGGTGATACGCAGTATTTT

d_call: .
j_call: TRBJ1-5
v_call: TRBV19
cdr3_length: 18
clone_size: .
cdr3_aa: CASSILSRAEISNQPQHF
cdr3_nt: TGTGCCAGTAGTATATTATCTCGAGCAGAAATTAGCAATCAGCCCCAGCATTTT

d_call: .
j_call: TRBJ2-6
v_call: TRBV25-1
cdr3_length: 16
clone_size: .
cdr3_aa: CASSGVLGTGANVLTF
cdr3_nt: TGTGCCAGCAGTGGGGTCCTCGGGACAGGGGCCAACGTCCTGACTTTC

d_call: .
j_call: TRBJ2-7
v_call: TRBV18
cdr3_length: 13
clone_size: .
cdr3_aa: CASSPTPLHEQYF
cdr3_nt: TGTGCCAGCTCACCAACCCCCCTCCACGAGCAGTACTTC

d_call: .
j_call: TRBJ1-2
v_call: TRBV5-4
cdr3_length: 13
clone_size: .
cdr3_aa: CASSLTRDYGYTF
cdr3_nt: TGTGCCAGCAGCTTGACGCGGGACTATGGCTACACCTTC

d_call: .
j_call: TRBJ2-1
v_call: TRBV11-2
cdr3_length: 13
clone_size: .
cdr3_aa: CASSHMGGNEQFF
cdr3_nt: TGTGCCAGCAGCCATATGGGGGGCAATGAGCAGTTCTTC

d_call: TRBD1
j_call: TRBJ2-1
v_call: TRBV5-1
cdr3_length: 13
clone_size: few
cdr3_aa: CASSLQGTVSQFF
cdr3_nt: TGCGCCAGCAGCTTGCAGGGGACAGTTTCCCAGTTCTTC

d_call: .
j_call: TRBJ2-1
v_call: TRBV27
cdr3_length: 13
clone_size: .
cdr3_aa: CASSLGNGNEQFF
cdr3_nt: TGTGCCAGCAGTTTAGGGAATGGCAATGAGCAGTTCTTC

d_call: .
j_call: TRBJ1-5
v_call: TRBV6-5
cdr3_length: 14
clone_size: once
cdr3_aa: CASSPGGSNQPQHF
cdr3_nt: TGTGCCAGCAGCCCGGGGGGTAGCAATCAGCCCCAGCATTTT

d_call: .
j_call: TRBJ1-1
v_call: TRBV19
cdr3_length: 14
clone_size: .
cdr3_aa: CASSMPSSNTEAFF
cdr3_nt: TGTGCCAGTAGTATGCCCTCATCGAACACTGAAGCTTTCTTT

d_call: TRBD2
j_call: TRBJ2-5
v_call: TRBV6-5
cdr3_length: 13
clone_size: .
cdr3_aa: CASSPGGVETQYF
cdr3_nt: TGTGCCAGCAGCCCCGGGGGGGTAGAGACCCAGTACTTC

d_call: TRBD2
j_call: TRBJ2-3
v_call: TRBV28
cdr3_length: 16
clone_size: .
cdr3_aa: CASSPFSGEGTDTQYF
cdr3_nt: TGTGCCAGCAGTCCGTTTAGCGGGGAGGGCACAGATACGCAGTATTTT

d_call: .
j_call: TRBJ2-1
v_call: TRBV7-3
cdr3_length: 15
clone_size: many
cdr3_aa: CASSLGVGSYNEQFF
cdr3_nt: TGTGCCAGCAGCTTAGGTGTAGGTTCCTACAATGAGCAGTTCTTC

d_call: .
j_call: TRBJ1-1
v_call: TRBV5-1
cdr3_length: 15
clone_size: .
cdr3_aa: CASSSAEGGRTEAFF
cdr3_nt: TGCGCCAGCAGCTCCGCGGAAGGAGGAAGGACTGAAGCTTTCTTT

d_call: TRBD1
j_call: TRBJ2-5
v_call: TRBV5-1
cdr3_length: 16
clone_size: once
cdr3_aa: CASIPNEGQGWETQYF
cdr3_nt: TGCGCCAGCATCCCGAACGAAGGACAGGGGTGGGAGACCCAGTACTTC

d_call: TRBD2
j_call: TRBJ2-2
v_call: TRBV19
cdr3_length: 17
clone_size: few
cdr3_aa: CATSSWTSGKRSGELFF
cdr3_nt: TGTGCCACCTCTTCCTGGACTAGCGGGAAACGATCCGGGGAGCTGTTTTTT

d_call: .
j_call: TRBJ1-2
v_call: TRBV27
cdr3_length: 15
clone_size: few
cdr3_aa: CASRDLAWARDGYTF
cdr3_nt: TGTGCCAGCAGAGACCTAGCCTGGGCGAGGGATGGCTACACCTTC

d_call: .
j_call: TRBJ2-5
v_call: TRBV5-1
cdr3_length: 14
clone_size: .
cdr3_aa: CASSLATRRETQYF
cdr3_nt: TGCGCCAGCAGCTTGGCCACCAGGCGGGAGACCCAGTACTTC

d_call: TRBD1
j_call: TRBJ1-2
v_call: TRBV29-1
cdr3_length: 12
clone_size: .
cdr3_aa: CSVVQGNYGYTF
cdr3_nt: TGCAGCGTTGTACAGGGGAACTATGGCTACACCTTC

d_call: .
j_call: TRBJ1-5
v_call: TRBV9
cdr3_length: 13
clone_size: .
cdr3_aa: CASSPEGGQPQHF
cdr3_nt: TGTGCCAGCAGCCCCGAGGGGGGGCAGCCCCAGCATTTT

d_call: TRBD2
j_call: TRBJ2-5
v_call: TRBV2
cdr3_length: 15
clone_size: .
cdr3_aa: CASYQRTSGKETQYF
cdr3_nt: TGTGCCAGCTATCAGAGGACTAGCGGTAAAGAGACCCAGTACTTC

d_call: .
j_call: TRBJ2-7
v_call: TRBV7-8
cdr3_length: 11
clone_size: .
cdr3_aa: CASSLADEQYF
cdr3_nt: TGTGCCAGCAGCCTCGCGGACGAGCAGTACTTC